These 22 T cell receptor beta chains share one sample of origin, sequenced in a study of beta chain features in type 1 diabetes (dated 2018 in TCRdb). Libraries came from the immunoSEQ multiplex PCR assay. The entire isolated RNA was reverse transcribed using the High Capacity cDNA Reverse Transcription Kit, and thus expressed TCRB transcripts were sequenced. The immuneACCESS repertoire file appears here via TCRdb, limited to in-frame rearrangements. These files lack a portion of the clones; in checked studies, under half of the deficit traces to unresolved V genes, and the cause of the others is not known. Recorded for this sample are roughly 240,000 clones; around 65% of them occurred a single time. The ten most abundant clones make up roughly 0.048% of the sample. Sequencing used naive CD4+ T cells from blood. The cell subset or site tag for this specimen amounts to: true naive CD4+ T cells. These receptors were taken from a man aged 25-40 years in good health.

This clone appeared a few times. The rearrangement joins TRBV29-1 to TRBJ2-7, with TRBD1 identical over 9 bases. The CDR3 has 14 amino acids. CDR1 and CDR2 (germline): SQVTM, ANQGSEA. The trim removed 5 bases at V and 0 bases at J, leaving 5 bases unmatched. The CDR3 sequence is CSVTGTGSSYEQYF. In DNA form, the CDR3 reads TGCAGCGTTACGGGGACAGGGAGCTCCTACGAGCAGTACTTC.

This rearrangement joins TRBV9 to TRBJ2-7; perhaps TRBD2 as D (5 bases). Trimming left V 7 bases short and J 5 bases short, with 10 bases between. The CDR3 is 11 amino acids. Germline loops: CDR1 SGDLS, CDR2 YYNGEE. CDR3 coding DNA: TGTGCCAGCGGTAGAGGGAACGAGCAGTACTTC. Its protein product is CASGRGNEQYF.

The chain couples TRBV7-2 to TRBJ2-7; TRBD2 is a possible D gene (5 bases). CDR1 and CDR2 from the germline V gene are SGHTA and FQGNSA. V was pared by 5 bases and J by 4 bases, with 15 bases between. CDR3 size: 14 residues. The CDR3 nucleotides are TGTGCCAGCAGCAGACTAACGGACCCGTACGAGCAGTACTTC. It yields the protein CASSRLTDPYEQYF.

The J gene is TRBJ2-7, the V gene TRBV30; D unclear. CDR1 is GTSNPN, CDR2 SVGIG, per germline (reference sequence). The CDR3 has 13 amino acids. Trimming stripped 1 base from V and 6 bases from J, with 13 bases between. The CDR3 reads CAWSEAGPGEQYF. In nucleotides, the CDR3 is TGTGCCTGGAGTGAGGCTGGCCCAGGCGAGCAGTACTTC.

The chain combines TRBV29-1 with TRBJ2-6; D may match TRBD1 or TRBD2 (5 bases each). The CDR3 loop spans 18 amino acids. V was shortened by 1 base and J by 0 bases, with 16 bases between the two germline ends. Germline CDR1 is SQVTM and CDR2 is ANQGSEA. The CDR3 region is CSVEVWGSSSSGANVLTF. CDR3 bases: TGCAGCGTTGAAGTGTGGGGGTCTTCGAGCTCTGGGGCCAACGTCCTGACTTTC.

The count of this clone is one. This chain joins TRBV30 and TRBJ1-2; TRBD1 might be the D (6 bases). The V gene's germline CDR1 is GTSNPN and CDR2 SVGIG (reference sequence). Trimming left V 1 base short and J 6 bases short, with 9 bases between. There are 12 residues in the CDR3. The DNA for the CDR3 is TGTGCCTGGAGTGGGCAGGGGAATGGCTACACCTTC. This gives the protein CAWSGQGNGYTF.

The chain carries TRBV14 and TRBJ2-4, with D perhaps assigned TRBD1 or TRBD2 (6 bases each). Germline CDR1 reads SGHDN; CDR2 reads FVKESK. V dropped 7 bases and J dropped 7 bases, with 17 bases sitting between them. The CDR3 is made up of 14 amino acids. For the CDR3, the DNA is TGTGCCAGCAAGCCATGGGGGGCCCGGAACATTCAGTACTTC. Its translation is CASKPWGARNIQYF.

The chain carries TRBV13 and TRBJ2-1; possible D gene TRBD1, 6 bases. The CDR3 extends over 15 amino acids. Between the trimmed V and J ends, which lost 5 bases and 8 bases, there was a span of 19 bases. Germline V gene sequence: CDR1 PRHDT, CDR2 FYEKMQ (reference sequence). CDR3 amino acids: CASSDRTASFYEQFF. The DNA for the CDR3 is TGTGCCAGCAGCGATCGGACAGCGAGTTTCTATGAGCAGTTCTTC.

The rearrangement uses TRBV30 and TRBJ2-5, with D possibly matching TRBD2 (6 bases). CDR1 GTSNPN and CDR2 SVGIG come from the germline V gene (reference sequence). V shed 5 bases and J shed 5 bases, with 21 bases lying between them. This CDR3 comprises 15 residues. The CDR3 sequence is CAWERPGPREETQYF. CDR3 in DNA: TGTGCCTGGGAGCGTCCGGGACCCCGGGAGGAGACCCAGTACTTC.

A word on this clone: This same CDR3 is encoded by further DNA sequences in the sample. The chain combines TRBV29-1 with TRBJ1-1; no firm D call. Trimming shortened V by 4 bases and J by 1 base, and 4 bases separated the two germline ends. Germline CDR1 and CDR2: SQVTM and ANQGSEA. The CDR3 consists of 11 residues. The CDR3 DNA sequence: TGCAGCGTTGGCAGGAACACTGAAGCTTTCTTT. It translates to CSVGRNTEAFF. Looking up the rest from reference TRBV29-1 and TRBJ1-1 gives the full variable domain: SAVISQKPSRDICQRGTSLTIQCQVDSQVTMMFWYRQQPGQSLTLIATANQGSEATYESGFVIDKFPISRPNLTFSTLTVSNMSPEDSSIYLCSVGRNTEAFFGQGTRLTVV.

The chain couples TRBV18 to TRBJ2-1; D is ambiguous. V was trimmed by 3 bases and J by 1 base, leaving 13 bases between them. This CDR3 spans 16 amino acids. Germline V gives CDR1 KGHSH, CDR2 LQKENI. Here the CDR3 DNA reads TGTGCCAGCTCACCTGGGCGGAGCCCTTCCTACAATGAGCAGTTCTTC. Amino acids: CASSPGRSPSYNEQFF.

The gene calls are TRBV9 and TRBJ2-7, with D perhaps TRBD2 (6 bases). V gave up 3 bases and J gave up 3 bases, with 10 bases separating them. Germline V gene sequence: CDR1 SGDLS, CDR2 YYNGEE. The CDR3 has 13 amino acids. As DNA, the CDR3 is TGTGCCAGCAGCGCCCCGGGAGACTACGAGCAGTACTTC. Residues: CASSAPGDYEQYF.

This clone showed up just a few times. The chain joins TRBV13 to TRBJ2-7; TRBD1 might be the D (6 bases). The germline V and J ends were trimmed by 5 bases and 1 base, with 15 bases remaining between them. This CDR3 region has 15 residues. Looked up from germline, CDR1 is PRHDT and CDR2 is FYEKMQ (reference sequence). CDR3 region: CASSLRTAPSYEQYF. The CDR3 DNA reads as TGTGCCAGCAGCCTAAGGACAGCTCCGTCCTACGAGCAGTACTTC.

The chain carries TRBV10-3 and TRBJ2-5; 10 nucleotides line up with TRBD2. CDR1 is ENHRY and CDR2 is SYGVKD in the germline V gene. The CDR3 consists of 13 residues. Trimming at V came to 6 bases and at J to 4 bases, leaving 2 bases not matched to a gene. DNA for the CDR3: TGTGCCATCAGAGCGGGAGGGCTAGAGACCCAGTACTTC. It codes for CAIRAGGLETQYF.

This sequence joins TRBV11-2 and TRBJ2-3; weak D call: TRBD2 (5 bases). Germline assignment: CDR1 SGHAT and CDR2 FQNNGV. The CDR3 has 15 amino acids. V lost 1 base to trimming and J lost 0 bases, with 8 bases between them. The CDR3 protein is CASSLGTRSTDTQYF. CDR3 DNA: TGTGCCAGCAGCTTAGGAACTAGGAGCACAGATACGCAGTATTTT.

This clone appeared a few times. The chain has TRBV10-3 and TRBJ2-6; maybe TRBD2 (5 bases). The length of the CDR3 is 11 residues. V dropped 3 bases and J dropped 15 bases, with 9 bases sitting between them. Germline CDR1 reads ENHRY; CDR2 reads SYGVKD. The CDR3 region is CAISDTSALTF. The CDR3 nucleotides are TGTGCCATCAGTGATACTAGTGCCCTGACTTTC.

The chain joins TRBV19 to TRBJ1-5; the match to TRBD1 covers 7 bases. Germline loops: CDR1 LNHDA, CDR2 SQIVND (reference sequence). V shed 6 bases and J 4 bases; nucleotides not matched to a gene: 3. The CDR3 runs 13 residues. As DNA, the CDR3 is TGTGCCAGTAGAGAGGACAGGAATCAGCCCCAGCATTTT. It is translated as CASREDRNQPQHF.

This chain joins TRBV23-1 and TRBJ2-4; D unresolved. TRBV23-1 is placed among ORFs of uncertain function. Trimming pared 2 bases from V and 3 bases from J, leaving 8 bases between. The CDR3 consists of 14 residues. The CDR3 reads CASSQLVSKNIQYF. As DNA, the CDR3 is TGCGCCAGCAGTCAACTGGTCAGCAAAAACATTCAGTACTTC.

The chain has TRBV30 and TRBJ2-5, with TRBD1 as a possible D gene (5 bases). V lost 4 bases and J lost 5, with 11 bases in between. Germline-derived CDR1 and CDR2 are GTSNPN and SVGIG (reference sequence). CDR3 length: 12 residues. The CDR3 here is CAWKAGWETQYF. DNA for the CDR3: TGTGCCTGGAAGGCAGGGTGGGAGACCCAGTACTTC. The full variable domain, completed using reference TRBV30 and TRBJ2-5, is SQTIHQWPATLVQPVGSPLSLECTVEGTSNPNLYWYRQAAGRGLQLLFYSVGIGQISSEVPQNLSASRPQDRQFILSSKKLLLSDSGFYLCAWKAGWETQYFGPGTRLLVL.

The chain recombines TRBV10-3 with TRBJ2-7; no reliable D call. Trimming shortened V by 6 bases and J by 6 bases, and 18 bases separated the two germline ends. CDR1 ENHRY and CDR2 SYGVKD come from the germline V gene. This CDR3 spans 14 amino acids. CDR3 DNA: TGTGCCATCAGCGGAACATGGACCACCTTCGAGCAGTACTTC. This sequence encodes CAISGTWTTFEQYF.

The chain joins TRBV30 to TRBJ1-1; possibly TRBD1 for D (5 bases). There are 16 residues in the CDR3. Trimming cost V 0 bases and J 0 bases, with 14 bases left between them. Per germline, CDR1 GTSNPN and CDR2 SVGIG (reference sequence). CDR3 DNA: TGTGCCTGGAGTGTAGCAGGGCAGACTATGAACACTGAAGCTTTCTTT. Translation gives CAWSVAGQTMNTEAFF.

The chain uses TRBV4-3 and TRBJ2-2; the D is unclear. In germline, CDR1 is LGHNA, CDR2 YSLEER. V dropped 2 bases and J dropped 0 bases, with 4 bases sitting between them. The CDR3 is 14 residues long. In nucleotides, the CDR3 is TGCGCCAGCAGCCAATTCACGAACACCGGGGAGCTGTTTTTT. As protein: CASSQFTNTGELFF.